Listed below are T cell receptor beta chains from one sample, sequenced in a study of T cell responses to AZD1222 COVID-19 vaccine. The repertoire was sequenced with immunoSEQ multiplex PCR; TCRdb's copy has only in-frame clones and lacks some. In the table there are 90,000 to 110,000 clones, about 90% of which are singletons. Sequencing was performed on peripheral blood, taken on day 0 of AZD1222 vaccination. The receptor set was obtained from an adult in good health. Both conserved end residues are part of each CDR3. D genes are given only for firm matches. Not every row has a clone size; where given, it reads once, few, many or a size class.

D gene: .
V gene: TRBV5-1
clone size: .
J gene: TRBJ1-1
CDR3 protein: CASSTGLITEAFF
CDR3 DNA: TGCGCCAGCAGCACGGGATTAATCACTGAAGCTTTCTTT

D gene: .
V gene: TRBV7-8
clone size: .
J gene: TRBJ2-3
CDR3 protein: CASSGNTDTQYF
CDR3 DNA: TGTGCCAGCAGCGGCAATACAGATACGCAGTATTTT

D gene: .
V gene: TRBV18
clone size: .
J gene: TRBJ2-5
CDR3 protein: CASSPGQQETQYF
CDR3 DNA: TGTGCCAGCTCACCTGGCCAACAAGAGACCCAGTACTTC

D gene: .
V gene: TRBV2
clone size: .
J gene: TRBJ2-7
CDR3 protein: CASSPFWVVYEQYF
CDR3 DNA: TGTGCCAGCAGTCCCTTCTGGGTGGTTTACGAGCAGTACTTC

D gene: .
V gene: TRBV5-5
clone size: .
J gene: TRBJ1-5
CDR3 protein: CASSSGVRSNQPQHF
CDR3 DNA: TGTGCCAGCAGTTCGGGAGTCCGGAGCAATCAGCCCCAGCATTTT

D gene: .
V gene: TRBV3-1/TRBV3-2
clone size: .
J gene: TRBJ1-5
CDR3 protein: CASSQMRSDNQPQHF
CDR3 DNA: TGTGCCAGCAGCCAAATGAGGTCCGACAATCAGCCCCAGCATTTT

D gene: TRBD1
V gene: TRBV10-1
clone size: .
J gene: TRBJ2-7
CDR3 protein: CASGQGYEQYF
CDR3 DNA: TGCGCCAGTGGACAGGGCTACGAGCAGTACTTC

D gene: .
V gene: TRBV29-1
clone size: .
J gene: TRBJ1-2
CDR3 protein: CSVEDPPSNGGNYGYTF
CDR3 DNA: TGCAGCGTTGAAGATCCCCCTTCTAACGGGGGGAACTATGGCTACACCTTC

D gene: TRBD1
V gene: TRBV5-4
clone size: .
J gene: TRBJ2-2
CDR3 protein: CASSLRDRGLVGKLFF
CDR3 DNA: TGTGCCAGCAGCCTCCGGGACAGGGGTTTGGTAGGAAAGCTGTTTTTT

D gene: TRBD1
V gene: TRBV3-1/TRBV3-2
clone size: .
J gene: TRBJ1-5
CDR3 protein: CASSHGYRGDQPQHF
CDR3 DNA: TGTGCCAGCAGCCATGGATACAGGGGTGATCAGCCCCAGCATTTT

D gene: .
V gene: TRBV12-3/TRBV12-4
clone size: .
J gene: TRBJ1-5
CDR3 protein: CASSLARGQPQHF
CDR3 DNA: TGTGCCAGCAGTTTAGCAAGGGGCCAGCCCCAGCATTTT

D gene: .
V gene: TRBV15
clone size: once
J gene: TRBJ1-4
CDR3 protein: CATSRLRAANEKLFF
CDR3 DNA: TGTGCCACCAGCCGACTCCGGGCCGCTAATGAAAAACTGTTTTTT

D gene: .
V gene: TRBV6-5
clone size: .
J gene: TRBJ2-7
CDR3 protein: CASRTGATYEQYF
CDR3 DNA: TGTGCCAGCAGGACGGGGGCAACGTACGAGCAGTACTTC

D gene: TRBD1
V gene: TRBV9
clone size: .
J gene: TRBJ1-1
CDR3 protein: CASSSGGGWDTEAFF
CDR3 DNA: TGTGCCAGCAGTTCAGGGGGCGGCTGGGACACTGAAGCTTTCTTT

D gene: .
V gene: TRBV7-2
clone size: .
J gene: TRBJ1-1
CDR3 protein: CASSLGMGDTEAFF
CDR3 DNA: TGTGCCAGCAGCTTAGGGATGGGTGACACTGAAGCTTTCTTT

D gene: .
V gene: TRBV10-1
clone size: .
J gene: TRBJ1-3
CDR3 protein: CASSENGNTIYF
CDR3 DNA: TGCGCCAGCAGTGAAAACGGAAACACCATATATTTT

D gene: TRBD1
V gene: TRBV18
clone size: .
J gene: TRBJ1-4
CDR3 protein: CASSQGEDEKLFF
CDR3 DNA: TGTGCCAGCTCGCAGGGGGAGGATGAAAAACTGTTTTTT

D gene: .
V gene: TRBV5-6
clone size: .
J gene: TRBJ2-3
CDR3 protein: CASSFVGTKTDTQYF
CDR3 DNA: TGTGCCAGCAGCTTCGTGGGTACCAAGACAGATACGCAGTATTTT

D gene: TRBD2
V gene: TRBV19
clone size: .
J gene: TRBJ2-1
CDR3 protein: CASSPTSGRALF
CDR3 DNA: TGTGCCAGTAGTCCAACTAGCGGGAGGGCCCTCTTC

D gene: TRBD1
V gene: TRBV11-3
clone size: .
J gene: TRBJ2-2
CDR3 protein: CASSRPGTGGTGELFF
CDR3 DNA: TGTGCCAGCAGCCGCCCCGGGACAGGGGGGACCGGGGAGCTGTTTTTT

D gene: .
V gene: TRBV12-5
clone size: many
J gene: TRBJ1-1
CDR3 protein: CASGPNMNTEAFF
CDR3 DNA: TGTGCTAGTGGCCCTAACATGAACACTGAAGCTTTCTTT

D gene: .
V gene: TRBV12-5
clone size: .
J gene: TRBJ1-5
CDR3 protein: CASGFSPNQPQHF
CDR3 DNA: TGTGCTAGTGGTTTTAGTCCCAATCAGCCCCAGCATTTT

D gene: .
V gene: TRBV27
clone size: .
J gene: TRBJ2-7
CDR3 protein: CASSLGYSSSYEQYF
CDR3 DNA: TGTGCCAGCAGCTTAGGGTACTCTAGCTCCTACGAGCAGTACTTC

D gene: .
V gene: TRBV18
clone size: .
J gene: TRBJ1-3
CDR3 protein: CASSPGNPGYTIYF
CDR3 DNA: TGTGCCAGCTCACCAGGGAATCCTGGTTACACCATATATTTT

D gene: .
V gene: TRBV7-6
clone size: .
J gene: TRBJ2-7
CDR3 protein: CASSPLPDKSYEQYF
CDR3 DNA: TGTGCCAGCAGCCCATTGCCCGACAAATCCTACGAGCAGTACTTC

D gene: .
V gene: TRBV5-6
clone size: .
J gene: TRBJ2-7
CDR3 protein: CASSPVGAYEQYF
CDR3 DNA: TGTGCCAGCAGCCCCGTTGGGGCCTACGAGCAGTACTTC

D gene: TRBD1
V gene: TRBV7-9
clone size: few
J gene: TRBJ1-1
CDR3 protein: CASSLGGQGRNTEAFF
CDR3 DNA: TGTGCCAGCAGCTTGGGGGGACAGGGGAGGAACACTGAAGCTTTCTTT

D gene: .
V gene: TRBV18
clone size: .
J gene: TRBJ1-2
CDR3 protein: CASSPDTGFYGYTF
CDR3 DNA: TGTGCCAGCTCCCCAGATACAGGGTTCTATGGCTACACCTTC

D gene: .
V gene: TRBV29-1
clone size: .
J gene: TRBJ1-1
CDR3 protein: CSVEGGERLYTEAFF
CDR3 DNA: TGCAGCGTTGAGGGGGGGGAGCGGCTGTACACTGAAGCTTTCTTT

D gene: TRBD2
V gene: TRBV11-2
clone size: .
J gene: TRBJ2-1
CDR3 protein: CASSFASGSYNEQFF
CDR3 DNA: TGTGCCAGCAGCTTCGCTAGCGGGAGTTACAATGAGCAGTTCTTC

D gene: .
V gene: TRBV5-1
clone size: .
J gene: TRBJ1-2
CDR3 protein: CASSSLQGGGGYTF
CDR3 DNA: TGCGCCAGCAGCTCCCTCCAGGGAGGGGGTGGCTACACCTTC

D gene: .
V gene: TRBV6-1
clone size: .
J gene: TRBJ1-3
CDR3 protein: CASSEEGTPGNTIYF
CDR3 DNA: TGTGCCAGCAGTGAAGAGGGTACACCTGGAAACACCATATATTTT

D gene: TRBD1
V gene: TRBV4-3
clone size: .
J gene: TRBJ1-2
CDR3 protein: CASSQALTGGNYGYTF
CDR3 DNA: TGCGCCAGCAGCCAAGCCCTCACAGGGGGTAACTATGGCTACACCTTC

D gene: .
V gene: TRBV6-5
clone size: few
J gene: TRBJ2-7
CDR3 protein: CASTPRVGGRWQQYF
CDR3 DNA: TGTGCCAGCACCCCCCGGGTCGGCGGACGGTGGCAGCAGTACTTC

D gene: .
V gene: TRBV30
clone size: once
J gene: TRBJ1-5
CDR3 protein: CAWSAQNQPQHF
CDR3 DNA: TGTGCCTGGAGTGCGCAGAATCAGCCCCAGCATTTT

D gene: TRBD2
V gene: TRBV6-5
clone size: once
J gene: TRBJ2-7
CDR3 protein: CASSRLAGGSYEQYF
CDR3 DNA: TGTGCCAGCAGTCGTTTAGCGGGAGGTTCCTACGAGCAGTACTTC

D gene: .
V gene: TRBV2
clone size: .
J gene: TRBJ1-4
CDR3 protein: CASRGPQLGITNEKLFF
CDR3 DNA: TGTGCCAGCAGGGGACCCCAACTAGGGATAACTAATGAAAAACTGTTTTTT

D gene: .
V gene: TRBV11-3
clone size: .
J gene: TRBJ1-3
CDR3 protein: CASSQGTPGNTIYF
CDR3 DNA: TGTGCCAGCAGCCAGGGGACTCCTGGAAACACCATATATTTT

D gene: .
V gene: TRBV10-1
clone size: .
J gene: TRBJ1-1
CDR3 protein: CASSEEAGEAFF
CDR3 DNA: TGCGCCAGCAGTGAGGAGGCAGGTGAAGCTTTCTTT

D gene: .
V gene: TRBV4-2
clone size: .
J gene: TRBJ1-5
CDR3 protein: CASSQGDTSNQPQHF
CDR3 DNA: TGTGCCAGCAGCCAGGGTGACACGAGCAATCAGCCCCAGCATTTT

D gene: TRBD1
V gene: TRBV4-1
clone size: .
J gene: TRBJ1-5
CDR3 protein: CASSPGTGGIRSNQPQHF
CDR3 DNA: TGCGCCAGCAGCCCCGGGACAGGGGGCATTAGGAGCAATCAGCCCCAGCATTTT

D gene: TRBD1
V gene: TRBV7-2
clone size: once
J gene: TRBJ1-6
CDR3 protein: CASRSRGGQGSSYNSPLHF
CDR3 DNA: TGTGCCAGCAGATCGCGGGGTGGACAGGGGAGCTCCTATAATTCACCCCTCCACTTT

D gene: .
V gene: TRBV7-6
clone size: .
J gene: TRBJ1-1
CDR3 protein: CASSSGEGNTEAFF
CDR3 DNA: TGTGCCAGCAGCTCTGGAGAGGGCAACACTGAAGCTTTCTTT

D gene: .
V gene: TRBV9
clone size: .
J gene: TRBJ2-1
CDR3 protein: CASSEAGGAGEGYEQFF
CDR3 DNA: TGTGCCAGCAGCGAGGCTGGGGGCGCGGGAGAAGGGTATGAGCAGTTCTTC

D gene: .
V gene: TRBV5-1
clone size: .
J gene: TRBJ2-5
CDR3 protein: CASSLGGQGIRETQYF
CDR3 DNA: TGCGCCAGCAGCTTGGGAGGTCAGGGGATCCGAGAGACCCAGTACTTC

D gene: .
V gene: TRBV4-3
clone size: .
J gene: TRBJ1-5
CDR3 protein: CASSQEPGNQPQHF
CDR3 DNA: TGCGCCAGCAGCCAAGAACCGGGCAATCAGCCCCAGCATTTT

D gene: TRBD2
V gene: TRBV2
clone size: .
J gene: TRBJ2-1
CDR3 protein: CASSEAVGSGRPYNEQFF
CDR3 DNA: TGTGCCAGCAGTGAAGCGGTGGGTAGCGGGAGACCCTACAATGAGCAGTTCTTC

D gene: .
V gene: TRBV2
clone size: .
J gene: TRBJ1-1
CDR3 protein: CASSPPANTEAFF
CDR3 DNA: TGTGCCAGCAGCCCCCCGGCTAACACTGAAGCTTTCTTT

D gene: .
V gene: TRBV19
clone size: once
J gene: TRBJ1-6
CDR3 protein: CASRRSSYNSPLHF
CDR3 DNA: TGTGCCAGTAGGAGGAGCTCCTATAATTCACCCCTCCACTTT

D gene: TRBD1
V gene: TRBV30
clone size: .
J gene: TRBJ1-1
CDR3 protein: CASGGQTNTEAFF
CDR3 DNA: TGTGCCTCCGGGGGACAGACGAACACTGAAGCTTTCTTT

D gene: .
V gene: TRBV29-1
clone size: .
J gene: TRBJ1-1
CDR3 protein: CSVFDSNTEAFF
CDR3 DNA: TGCAGCGTTTTCGACAGCAACACTGAAGCTTTCTTT

D gene: .
V gene: TRBV27
clone size: .
J gene: TRBJ1-2
CDR3 protein: CASSFAGDYGYTF
CDR3 DNA: TGTGCCAGCAGTTTCGCCGGAGACTATGGCTACACCTTC

D gene: TRBD1
V gene: TRBV9
clone size: .
J gene: TRBJ1-6
CDR3 protein: CASSVEQGDSPLHF
CDR3 DNA: TGTGCCAGCAGCGTAGAACAGGGGGATTCACCCCTCCACTTT

D gene: .
V gene: TRBV7-9
clone size: .
J gene: TRBJ1-2
CDR3 protein: CASSLEIRSYGYTF
CDR3 DNA: TGTGCCAGCAGCTTAGAGATACGGTCGTATGGCTACACCTTC